Below, 5 T cell receptor beta chains from the same sample are listed, as sequenced in a study of cytomegalovirus exposure and HLA in healthy donors. 13 Jbeta primers and 60 Vbeta primers were used for the PCR. Clones were sequenced by immunoSEQ multiplex PCR, and TCRdb holds only the in-frame ones, with some missing. The table includes roughly 100,000 clones, under 85% detected once. Sequences were obtained from PBMCs. The receptor source for this set is a man between 25 and 39 years old in good health and CMV-seronegative.

The chain carries TRBV27 and TRBJ2-7, with 7 bases aligning to TRBD1. J gave up 1 base and V 6 bases, and 6 bases lay outside the gene matches. The germline gives CDR1 MNHEY, CDR2 SMNVEV (reference sequence). The CDR3 length is 14 residues. CDR3 protein: CASRKLQGSYEQYF. The CDR3 region has the DNA TGTGCCAGCAGGAAGTTACAGGGGTCCTACGAGCAGTACTTC.

A remark on this clone: At one of its ends the junction is not consistent with the germline gene, which may arise from a read error. The CDR3 DNA is TGCAGTGCTAGAACAGGGGCCGAGCACTTC. Encoded protein: CSARTGAEHF. The chain employs TRBV20-1 and TRBJ2-7; 7 positions agree with TRBD1. The CDR3 is made up of 10 amino acids. Looked up from germline, CDR1 is DFQATT and CDR2 is SNEGSKA (reference sequence).

The chain combines TRBV4-1 with TRBJ2-3, with D perhaps matching TRBD1 (6 bases). V lost 1 base and J 2 bases, leaving 10 bases between the germline ends. The length of the CDR3 is 15 residues. CDR1 is MGHRA and CDR2 is YSYEKL in the germline V gene. CDR3 coding DNA: TGCGCCAGCAGCCAAGTTCAGGGGTCCACAGATACGCAGTATTTT. This translates into CASSQVQGSTDTQYF.

This clone showed up just a few times. The CDR3 nucleotides are TGTGCCAGCAGCTCCCAGGGGTTCGAGCAGTACTTC. It translates to CASSSQGFEQYF. The chain has TRBV11-2 and TRBJ2-7; a possible D gene is TRBD1 (6 bases). The ends were cut back, 4 bases at V and 6 bases at J, with 10 bases in the middle. Per germline, CDR1 SGHAT and CDR2 FQNNGV. The length of the CDR3 is 12 residues.

This clone was observed once. The rearrangement links TRBV4-1 to TRBJ2-1, with a weak D call TRBD2 (6 bases). Trimming cost V 1 base and J 3 bases, with 13 bases left between them. The CDR3 is made up of 16 amino acids. CDR1 is MGHRA and CDR2 is YSYEKL in the germline V gene. CDR3: CASSQVSGALYNEQFF. The CDR3 nucleotides are TGCGCCAGCAGCCAAGTCTCGGGAGCTCTCTACAATGAGCAGTTCTTC.